These 20 T cell receptor beta chains share one sample of origin, sequenced in a study of identifying expanded T cells in peripheral blood. The protocol was immunoSEQ multiplex PCR, while the TCRdb copy is restricted to in-frame clones and leaves out a portion. Altogether 75,000 to 95,000 clones are present, 70% to 90% being singletons, with the ten largest covering 7% to 7.5%. The sequencing sample was made of blood. These receptors were obtained from a person aged 18 to 75 in good health.

The CDR3 protein is CASSPTLRGTDNEKLFF. The DNA for the CDR3 is TGTGCCAGCTCACCCACCCTTAGGGGGACAGATAATGAAAAACTGTTTTTT. This sequence joins TRBV18 and TRBJ1-4, with TRBD1 matching 7 bases. The germline CDR1 and CDR2 sequences are KGHSH and LQKENI. This CDR3 has 17 residues. V gave up 3 bases and J gave up 4 bases; unmatched junction bases: 11.

The V gene is TRBV4-1, the J gene TRBJ2-7; possibly TRBD1 or TRBD2 for D (5 bases each). Trimming removed 3 bases at V and 2 bases at J, with 17 bases between. Per the germline V gene, CDR1 is MGHRA and CDR2 is YSYEKL. CDR3 size: 16 residues. The CDR3 region has the DNA TGCGCCAGCAGCCAGTCATCCGGGACGCTGACCTACGAGCAGTACTTC. Translating gives CASSQSSGTLTYEQYF.

This clone was seen only once. The chain has TRBV19 and TRBJ2-1; a weak D match, TRBD2 (6 bases). This CDR3 is 15 amino acids long. Looked up from germline, CDR1 is LNHDA and CDR2 is SQIVND (reference sequence). V was cut by 7 bases and J by 2 bases, with 15 bases left in between. CDR3 sequence: CASMRGAAPYNEQFF. CDR3 DNA sequence: TGTGCCAGTATGCGGGGAGCAGCACCCTACAATGAGCAGTTCTTC.

V usage is TRBV18 and J usage is TRBJ1-1, with TRBD1 as a possible D gene (5 bases). CDR1 KGHSH and CDR2 LQKENI come from the germline V gene. V lost 0 bases and J 0 bases, leaving 11 bases between the germline ends. The CDR3 has 16 amino acids. DNA for the CDR3: TGTGCCAGCTCACCACCCACGGGCAGGGTGAACACTGAAGCTTTCTTT. It specifies CASSPPTGRVNTEAFF.

V gene TRBV18 combines with J gene TRBJ1-1; 9 bases are a match to TRBD1. The germline CDR1 and CDR2 sequences are KGHSH and LQKENI. The CDR3 has 13 amino acids. J was trimmed by 12 bases and V by 3 bases; bases with no gene match: 8. This CDR3 reads CASSPGTGRRTFF. DNA for the CDR3: TGTGCCAGCTCACCCGGGACAGGGAGGCGCACTTTCTTT. Filled out from reference TRBV18 and TRBJ1-1, the complete variable domain reads NAGVMQNPRHLVRRRGQEARLRCSPMKGHSHVYWYRQLPEEGLKFMVYLQKENIIDESGMPKERFSAEFPKEGPSILRIQQVVRGDSAAYFCASSPGTGRRTFFGQGTRLTVV.

The chain links TRBV5-6 to TRBJ2-5; D gene unclear. The germline CDR1 and CDR2 sequences are SGHDT and YYEEEE. There are 14 residues in the CDR3. Trimming stripped 4 bases from V and 1 base from J, with 11 bases between. CDR3 DNA: TGTGCCAGCAGCGGGCGGAACTTCCAAGAGACCCAGTACTTC. It specifies CASSGRNFQETQYF.

The rearrangement uses TRBV5-1 and TRBJ1-2; D gene unclear. Germline V gene sequence: CDR1 SGHRS, CDR2 YFSETQ. This CDR3 is 15 amino acids long. V dropped 4 bases and J dropped 5 bases, with 18 bases sitting between them. The CDR3 protein is CASSRDEKRTYGYTF. The DNA of the CDR3 is TGCGCCAGCAGCCGAGACGAAAAAAGAACTTATGGCTACACCTTC.

The chain joins TRBV12-5 to TRBJ1-4; 8 bases are shared with TRBD1. Per germline, CDR1 LGHNT and CDR2 FRNRAP. After removal of 6 bases from V and 7 bases from J, the junction contained 7 bases not matched to a gene. There are 14 residues in the CDR3. DNA for the CDR3: TGTGCTAGTGGCCCTGACAGGGGCGGTGAAAAACTGTTTTTT. Translating gives CASGPDRGGEKLFF.

The chain is built from TRBV15 and TRBJ2-2, with TRBD2 matching over 13 bases. CDR3 length: 17 residues. V lost 7 bases and J lost 2; bases outside the gene matches: 7. The germline V gene has CDR1 LNHNV and CDR2 YYDKDF (reference sequence). The CDR3 DNA sequence: TGTGCCACCAAACCGGGACTAGCGGGACCTAACACCGGGGAGCTGTTTTTT. This sequence encodes CATKPGLAGPNTGELFF.

V usage is TRBV5-1 and J usage is TRBJ2-1, with TRBD1 matching over 9 bases. The germline gives CDR1 SGHRS, CDR2 YFSETQ. The length of the CDR3 is 16 residues. J gave up 6 bases and V 0 bases, and 7 bases lay outside the gene matches. The CDR3 sequence is CASSLARDRAFNEQFF. The CDR3 coding sequence is TGCGCCAGCAGCTTGGCGCGGGACAGGGCTTTCAATGAGCAGTTCTTC.

The chain recombines TRBV7-2 with TRBJ2-3; TRBD2 aligns across 9 bases. CDR1 is SGHTA, CDR2 FQGNSA, per germline. The CDR3 runs to 14 residues. J was trimmed by 0 bases and V by 10 bases; bases with no gene match: 5. In nucleotides, the CDR3 is TGTGCCATTAGCGGGGGCCCCAGCACAGATACGCAGTATTTT. Encoded protein: CAISGGPSTDTQYF.

V usage is TRBV28 and J usage is TRBJ2-4; no firm D call. The CDR3 totals 16 residues. V was cut by 6 bases and J by 0 bases, with 15 bases left in between. The germline V gene has CDR1 MDHEN and CDR2 SYDVKM. As DNA, the CDR3 is TGTGCCAGCAGCCTCTCGGGTGAGCTAGCCAAAAACATTCAGTACTTC. It codes for CASSLSGELAKNIQYF.

The rearrangement uses TRBV6-1 and TRBJ2-4; D ambiguous. In germline, CDR1 is MNHNS, CDR2 SASEGT. V lost 2 bases, J lost 4 bases, and 18 bases lay in between. The CDR3 is made up of 17 amino acids. As DNA, the CDR3 is TGTGCCAGCAGTGAAAGACCCATGGGATACCTTAAAAACATTCAGTACTTC. This translates into CASSERPMGYLKNIQYF.

The V gene is TRBV9, the J gene TRBJ1-4; tentative D call: TRBD1 (6 bases). Germline V gene sequence: CDR1 SGDLS, CDR2 YYNGEE. Trimming removed 3 bases from V and 10 bases from J, with 13 bases in between. The CDR3 covers 13 residues. The CDR3 coding sequence is TGTGCCAGCAGCGCTCAAGAGGGGGGAAAACTGTTTTTT. Protein sequence: CASSAQEGGKLFF.

This chain connects TRBV10-3 to TRBJ1-2, with TRBD1 matching 7 bases. Trimming cost V 5 bases and J 2 bases; bases outside gene matches: 8. The length of the CDR3 is 15 residues. Germline V gene data show CDR1 as ENHRY and CDR2 as SYGVKD. The CDR3 sequence is CAISPMDRPNYGYTF. The DNA for the CDR3 is TGTGCCATCAGTCCCATGGACAGGCCGAACTATGGCTACACCTTC.

The V gene is TRBV28, the J gene TRBJ2-1; 8 bases are shared with TRBD1. Trimming removed 5 bases from V and 1 base from J; junction bases left unmatched: 4. This CDR3 is 15 amino acids long. CDR1 MDHEN and CDR2 SYDVKM come from the germline V gene. This CDR3 reads CASSPTGGSYNEQFF. CDR3 coding DNA: TGTGCCAGCAGTCCTACAGGGGGATCCTACAATGAGCAGTTCTTC.

The rearrangement joins TRBV11-2 to TRBJ2-7; the D call may be TRBD1 or TRBD2 (5 bases each). CDR1 is SGHAT and CDR2 is FQNNGV in the germline V gene. This CDR3 comprises 13 residues. V lost 2 bases and J lost 5, with 10 bases in between. The CDR3: CASSLTGLHEQYF. The CDR3 nucleotides read TGTGCCAGCAGCTTAACAGGACTCCACGAGCAGTACTTC. Full variable domain (missing parts from reference TRBV11-2 and TRBJ2-7): EAGVAQSPRYKIIEKRQSVAFWCNPISGHATLYWYQQILGQGPKLLIQFQNNGVVDDSQLPKDRFSAERLKGVDSTLKIQPAKLEDSAVYLCASSLTGLHEQYFGPGTRLTVT.

The chain combines TRBV5-1 with TRBJ1-2; 11 nucleotides line up with TRBD1. The CDR3 is 13 residues long. The ends lost 3 bases at V and 7 bases at J; junction bases unmatched: 2. In germline, CDR1 is SGHRS, CDR2 YFSETQ. CDR3 protein: CASSSGQGGGYTF. CDR3 coding DNA: TGCGCCAGCAGCTCGGGACAGGGGGGTGGCTACACCTTC.

The chain joins TRBV9 to TRBJ1-2; D gene ambiguous. The CDR3 consists of 13 residues. The germline V gene has CDR1 SGDLS and CDR2 YYNGEE. Trimming took 2 bases from V and 5 from J, leaving 10 bases between them. The CDR3 sequence is CASSVADKYGYTF. DNA of the CDR3: TGTGCCAGCAGCGTGGCTGACAAGTATGGCTACACCTTC.

The V gene is TRBV30, the J gene TRBJ2-4; the match to TRBD1 covers 12 bases. The CDR3 loop spans 17 amino acids. Germline values: CDR1 GTSNPN, CDR2 SVGIG (reference sequence). V shed 2 bases and J 8 bases; nucleotides not matched to a gene: 13. The CDR3 DNA reads as TGTGCCTGGAGTCAGCCGTTGGGACAGGGGGCGTTATACATTCAGTACTTC. Residues: CAWSQPLGQGALYIQYF.